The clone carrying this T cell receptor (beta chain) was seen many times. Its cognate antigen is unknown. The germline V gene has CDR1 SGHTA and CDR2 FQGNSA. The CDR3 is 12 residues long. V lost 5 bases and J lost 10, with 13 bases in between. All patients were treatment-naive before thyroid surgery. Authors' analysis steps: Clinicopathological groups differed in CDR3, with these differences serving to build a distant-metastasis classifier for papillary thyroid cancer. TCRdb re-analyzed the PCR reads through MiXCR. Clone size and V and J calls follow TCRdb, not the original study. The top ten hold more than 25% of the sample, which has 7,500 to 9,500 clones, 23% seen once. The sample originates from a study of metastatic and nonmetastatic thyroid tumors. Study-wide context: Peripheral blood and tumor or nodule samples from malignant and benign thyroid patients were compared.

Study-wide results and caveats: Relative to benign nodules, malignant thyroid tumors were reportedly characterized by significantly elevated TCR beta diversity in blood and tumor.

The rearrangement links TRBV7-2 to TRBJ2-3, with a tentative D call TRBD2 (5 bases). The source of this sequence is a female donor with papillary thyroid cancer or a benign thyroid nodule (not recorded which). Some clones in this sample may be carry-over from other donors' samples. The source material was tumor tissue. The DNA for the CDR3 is TGTGCCAGCAGCCCGAAGAGGGAGCCGCAGTATTTT. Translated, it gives CASSPKREPQYF. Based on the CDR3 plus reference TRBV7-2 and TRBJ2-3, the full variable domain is GAGVSQSPSNKVTEKGKDVELRCDPISGHTALYWYRQSLGQGLEFLIYFQGNSAPDKSGLPSDRFSAERTGGSVSTLTIQRTQQEDSAVYLCASSPKREPQYFGPGTRLTVL.